This T cell receptor (beta chain) was sequenced in a study of human T cells and chemical hapten exposure. Overall study: Skin of the upper inner arm, about 2 cm by about 2 cm, received 2% DPC for sensitization.

Germline V gene lookup returns CDR1 SGHTA and CDR2 FQGNSA. There are 14 residues in the CDR3. V lost 2 bases, J lost 1 base, and 8 bases lay in between. This clonotype was recorded at least ten times. Time point: patch test 1, 2 weeks after DPC sensitization. Sample treatment: therapeutic diphenylcyclopropenone sensitization with weekly scalp DPC. Participating donors were patients with alopecia, aged 18 to 70 years, considered appropriate candidates for DPC. Single cDNA molecules in the library carried unique molecular identifiers attached during preparation. Each CDR3 protein is one row after TCRdb ran MiXCR on the RACE reads. The table includes 180,000 or so distinct CDR3 sequences, roughly 15% detected once.

This sequence joins TRBV7-2 and TRBJ1-1, with D unresolved. The source is a woman aged 25 to 39 with alopecia areata. Some clones in this sample may be carry-over from other donors' samples. Source: whole blood, taken in connection with sensitization to the hapten diphenylcyclopropenone (DPC). In nucleotides, the CDR3 is TGTGCCAGCAGCTTAAGAGAGCAGAACACTGAAGCTTTCTTT. It encodes CASSLREQNTEAFF.